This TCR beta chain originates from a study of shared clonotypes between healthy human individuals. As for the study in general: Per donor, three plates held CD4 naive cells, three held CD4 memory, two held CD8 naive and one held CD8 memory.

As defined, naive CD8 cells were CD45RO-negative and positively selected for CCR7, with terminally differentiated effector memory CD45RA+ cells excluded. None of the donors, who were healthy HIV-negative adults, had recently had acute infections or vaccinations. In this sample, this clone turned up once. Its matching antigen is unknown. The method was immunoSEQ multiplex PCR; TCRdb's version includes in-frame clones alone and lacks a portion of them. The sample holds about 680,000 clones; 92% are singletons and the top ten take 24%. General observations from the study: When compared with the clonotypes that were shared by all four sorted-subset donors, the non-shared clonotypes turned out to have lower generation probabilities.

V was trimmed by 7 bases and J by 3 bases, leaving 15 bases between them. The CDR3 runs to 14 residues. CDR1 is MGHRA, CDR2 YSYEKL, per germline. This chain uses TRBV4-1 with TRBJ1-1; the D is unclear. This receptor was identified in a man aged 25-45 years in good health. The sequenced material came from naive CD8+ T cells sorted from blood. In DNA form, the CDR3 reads TGCGCCAGCACCCCTTTTATCGGGGACACTGAAGCTTTCTTT. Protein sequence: CASTPFIGDTEAFF.